This TCR beta chain was identified during a study of blood T cell repertoires in COVID-19. This clone was detected only once. Some clones are missing from TCRdb's copy, which holds only in-frame ones; the method was immunoSEQ multiplex PCR. This sample has some 200,000 clones, with about 88% found just once. The specimen sequenced was peripheral blood. This receptor was taken from a man between 65 and 85 years old with acute or convalescent COVID-19.

The CDR3 DNA reads as TGTGCCAGTAGTAGAATGCGGGGGGAGCAAGAGACCCAGTACTTC. Encoded protein: CASSRMRGEQETQYF. The V and J genes are TRBV19 and TRBJ2-5; 8 nucleotides agree with TRBD2. After removal of 4 bases from V and 2 bases from J, the junction contained 6 bases not matched to a gene. The CDR3 is 15 residues long. Germline V gene sequence: CDR1 LNHDA, CDR2 SQIVND (reference sequence).